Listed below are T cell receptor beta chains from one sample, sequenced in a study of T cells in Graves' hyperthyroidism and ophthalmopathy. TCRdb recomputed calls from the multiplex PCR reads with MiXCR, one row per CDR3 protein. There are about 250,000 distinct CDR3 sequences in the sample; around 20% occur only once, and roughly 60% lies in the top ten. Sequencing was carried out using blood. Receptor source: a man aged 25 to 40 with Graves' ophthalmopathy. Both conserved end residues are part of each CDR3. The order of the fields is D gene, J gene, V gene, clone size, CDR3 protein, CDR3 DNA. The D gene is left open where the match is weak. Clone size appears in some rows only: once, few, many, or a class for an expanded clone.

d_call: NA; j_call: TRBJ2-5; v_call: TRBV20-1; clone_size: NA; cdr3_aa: CSAEAGETQYF; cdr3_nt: TGCAGTGCGGAGGCGGGTGAGACCCAGTACTTC
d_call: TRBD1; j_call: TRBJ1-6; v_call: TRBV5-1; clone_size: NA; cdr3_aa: CASQTGASNSPLHF; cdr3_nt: TGCGCCAGTCAGACAGGGGCTTCTAATTCACCCCTCCACTTT
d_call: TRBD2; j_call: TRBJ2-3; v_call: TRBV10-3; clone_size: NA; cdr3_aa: CAISEAKTGGGDTQYF; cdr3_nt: TGTGCCATCAGTGAGGCTAAAACGGGAGGAGGAGATACGCAGTATTTT
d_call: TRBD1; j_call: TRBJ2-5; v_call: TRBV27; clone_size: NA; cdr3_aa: CASRARGQETQYF; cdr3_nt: TGTGCCAGCAGGGCCAGGGGGCAAGAGACCCAGTACTTC
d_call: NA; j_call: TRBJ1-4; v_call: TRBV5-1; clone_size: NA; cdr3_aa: CASSPTGRLNEKLFF; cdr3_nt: TGCGCCAGCAGCCCGACGGGGAGACTAAATGAAAAACTGTTTTTT
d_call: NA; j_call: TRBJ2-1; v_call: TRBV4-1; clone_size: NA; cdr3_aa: CASSQGWSGGHNEQFF; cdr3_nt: TGCGCCAGCAGCCAAGGTTGGAGCGGTGGTCACAATGAGCAGTTCTTC
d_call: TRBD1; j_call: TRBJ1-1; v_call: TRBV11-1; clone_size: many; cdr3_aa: CASSSDRGKGEAFF; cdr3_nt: TGTGCCAGCAGCTCGGACAGGGGCAAAGGGGAAGCTTTCTTT
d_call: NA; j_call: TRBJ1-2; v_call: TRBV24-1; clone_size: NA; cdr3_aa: CATSSRGLNYGYTF; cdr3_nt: TGTGCCACCAGCTCCAGGGGACTTAACTATGGCTACACCTTC
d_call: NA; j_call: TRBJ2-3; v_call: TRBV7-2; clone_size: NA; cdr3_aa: CASKAGIGTDTQYF; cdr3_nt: TGTGCCAGCAAAGCCGGAATCGGCACAGATACGCAGTATTTT
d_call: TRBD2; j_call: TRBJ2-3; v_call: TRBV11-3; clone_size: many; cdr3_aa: CASSGLAGVADTQYF; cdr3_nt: TGTGCCAGCAGCGGACTAGCGGGAGTGGCAGATACGCAGTATTTT
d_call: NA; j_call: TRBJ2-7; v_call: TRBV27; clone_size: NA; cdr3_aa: CASMAVGLFEQYF; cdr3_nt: TGTGCCAGCATGGCGGTCGGATTGTTCGAGCAGTACTTC
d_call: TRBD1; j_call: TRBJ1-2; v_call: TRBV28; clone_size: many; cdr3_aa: CASSFTGGTYGYTF; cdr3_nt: TGTGCCAGCAGTTTTACAGGGGGAACCTATGGCTACACCTTC
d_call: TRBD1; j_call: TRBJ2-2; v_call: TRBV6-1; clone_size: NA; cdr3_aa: CASKQGMGTGELFF; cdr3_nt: TGTGCCAGCAAACAGGGGATGGGCACCGGGGAGCTGTTTTTT
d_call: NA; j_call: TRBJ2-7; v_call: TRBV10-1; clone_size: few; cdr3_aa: CASTEWGYEQYF; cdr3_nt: TGCGCCAGCACCGAGTGGGGTTACGAGCAGTACTTC
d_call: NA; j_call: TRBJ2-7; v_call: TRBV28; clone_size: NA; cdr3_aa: CASTQLGGGRSYEQYF; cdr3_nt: TGTGCCAGCACCCAACTAGGGGGCGGGAGGTCCTACGAGCAGTACTTC
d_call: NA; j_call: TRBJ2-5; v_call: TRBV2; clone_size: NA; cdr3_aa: CASRGFQETQYF; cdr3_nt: TGTGCCAGCAGGGGCTTTCAAGAGACCCAGTACTTC
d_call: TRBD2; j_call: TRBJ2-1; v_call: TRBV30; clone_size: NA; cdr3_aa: CAWGAGSSYNEQFF; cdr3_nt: TGTGCCTGGGGAGCGGGGTCCTCCTACAATGAGCAGTTCTTC
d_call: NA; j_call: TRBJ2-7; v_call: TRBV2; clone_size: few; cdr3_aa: CASSESSAAPYERYF; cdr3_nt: TGTGCCAGCAGTGAGAGTTCAGCGGCTCCCTACGAGCGGTACTTC
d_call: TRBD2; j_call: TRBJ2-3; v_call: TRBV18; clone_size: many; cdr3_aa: CASSLAGVRDTQYF; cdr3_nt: TGTGCCAGCTCACTAGCGGGAGTGAGAGATACGCAGTATTTT
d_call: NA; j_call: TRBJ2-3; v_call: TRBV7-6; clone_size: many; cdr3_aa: CASSLKSGIPSTDTQYF; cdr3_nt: TGTGCCAGCAGCTTAAAGTCAGGGATCCCTAGCACAGATACGCAGTATTTT
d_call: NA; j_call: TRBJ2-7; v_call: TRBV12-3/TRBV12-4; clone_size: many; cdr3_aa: CASSFGSRRGEQYF; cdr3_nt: TGTGCCAGCAGTTTCGGTAGCCGGAGAGGCGAGCAGTACTTC
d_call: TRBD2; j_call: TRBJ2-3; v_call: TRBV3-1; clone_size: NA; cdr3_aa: CASSQDRAGATDTQYF; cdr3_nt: TGTGCCAGCAGCCAAGATAGGGCGGGAGCTACAGATACGCAGTATTTT
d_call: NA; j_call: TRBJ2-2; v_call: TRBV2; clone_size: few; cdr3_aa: CASRPTITGELFF; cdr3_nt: TGTGCCAGCAGGCCCACTATAACGGGGGAGCTGTTTTTT
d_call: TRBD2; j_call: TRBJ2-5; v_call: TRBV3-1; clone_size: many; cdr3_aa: CASSQELAGAGETQYF; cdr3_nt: TGTGCCAGCAGCCAAGAGCTAGCGGGAGCTGGAGAGACCCAGTACTTC
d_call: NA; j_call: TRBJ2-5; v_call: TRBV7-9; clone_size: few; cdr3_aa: CASSFVSAETQYF; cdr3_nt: TGTGCCAGCAGCTTCGTTAGCGCGGAGACCCAGTACTTC
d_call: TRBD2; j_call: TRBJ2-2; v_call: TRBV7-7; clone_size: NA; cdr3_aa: CASSYQLAGTGELFF; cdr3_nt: TGTGCTAGCAGCTACCAACTAGCGGGCACCGGGGAGCTGTTTTTT
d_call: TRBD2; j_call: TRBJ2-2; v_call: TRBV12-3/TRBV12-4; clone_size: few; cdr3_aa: CASSLAGGLTGELFF; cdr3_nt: TGTGCCAGCAGTTTAGCGGGAGGGTTAACCGGGGAGCTGTTTTTT
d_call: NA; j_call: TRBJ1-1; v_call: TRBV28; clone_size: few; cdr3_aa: CASIMVEAFF; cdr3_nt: TGTGCCAGCATTATGGTTGAAGCTTTCTTT
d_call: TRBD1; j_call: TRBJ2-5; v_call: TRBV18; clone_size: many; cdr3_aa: CASSPTGQETQYF; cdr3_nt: TGTGCCAGCTCACCGACAGGGCAAGAGACCCAGTACTTC
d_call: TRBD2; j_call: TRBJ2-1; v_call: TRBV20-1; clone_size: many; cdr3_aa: CSATPGLAGNEQFF; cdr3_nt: TGCAGTGCTACCCCGGGACTAGCAGGTAATGAGCAGTTCTTC
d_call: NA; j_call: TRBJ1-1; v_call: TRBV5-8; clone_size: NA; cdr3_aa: CASSLPTGEAFF; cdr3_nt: TGTGCCAGCAGCCTTCCGACAGGTGAAGCTTTCTTT
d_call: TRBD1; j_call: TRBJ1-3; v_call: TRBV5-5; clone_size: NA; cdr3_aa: CASSLAGGSSGNTIYF; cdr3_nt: TGTGCCAGCAGCTTGGCAGGGGGGAGCTCTGGAAACACCATATATTTT
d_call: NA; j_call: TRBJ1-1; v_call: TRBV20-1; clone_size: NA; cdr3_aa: CSARKAGVTEAFF; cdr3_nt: TGCAGTGCTAGAAAAGCTGGGGTCACTGAAGCTTTCTTT
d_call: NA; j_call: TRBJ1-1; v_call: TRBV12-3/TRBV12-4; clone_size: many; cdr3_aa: CASTLHKNTEAFF; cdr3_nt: TGTGCCAGCACTTTACACAAGAACACTGAAGCTTTCTTT
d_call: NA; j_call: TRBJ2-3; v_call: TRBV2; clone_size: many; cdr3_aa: CASNASPGTDTQYF; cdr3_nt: TGTGCCAGCAACGCCTCACCTGGCACAGATACGCAGTATTTT
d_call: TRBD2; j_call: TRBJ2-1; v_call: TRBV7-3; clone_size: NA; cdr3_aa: CASSLTSGGGDEQFF; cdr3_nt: TGTGCCAGCAGCTTAACTAGCGGGGGAGGGGATGAGCAGTTCTTC
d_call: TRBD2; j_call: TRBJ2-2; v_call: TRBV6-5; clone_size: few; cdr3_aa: CASSYLAGGPANTGELFF; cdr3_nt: TGTGCCAGCAGTTATCTAGCGGGAGGGCCGGCGAACACCGGGGAGCTGTTTTTT
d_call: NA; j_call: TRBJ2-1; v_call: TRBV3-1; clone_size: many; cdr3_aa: CASSQNGREQVEQFF; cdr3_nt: TGTGCCAGCAGCCAAAACGGGCGAGAACAGGTTGAGCAGTTCTTC
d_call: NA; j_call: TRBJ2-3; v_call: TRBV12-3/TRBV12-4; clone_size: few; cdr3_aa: CASSFRKGSTADTQYF; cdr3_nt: TGTGCCAGCAGTTTTCGTAAGGGTAGTACCGCAGATACGCAGTATTTT
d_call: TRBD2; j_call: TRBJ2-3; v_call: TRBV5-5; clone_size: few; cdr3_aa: CASSLGGFGGISTDTQYF; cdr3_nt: TGTGCCAGCAGCTTGGGTGGTTTCGGGGGGATTAGCACAGATACGCAGTATTTT
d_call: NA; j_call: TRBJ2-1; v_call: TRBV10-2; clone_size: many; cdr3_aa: CASSLSGGAGEQFF; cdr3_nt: TGCGCCAGCAGCCTCTCCGGGGGCGCGGGTGAGCAGTTCTTC
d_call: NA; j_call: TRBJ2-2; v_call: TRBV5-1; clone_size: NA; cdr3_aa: CASSRDRSPGELFF; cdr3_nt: TGCGCCAGCAGCCGCGACCGTAGCCCCGGGGAGCTGTTTTTT
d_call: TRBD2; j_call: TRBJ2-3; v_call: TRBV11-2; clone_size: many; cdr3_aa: CASSSGLITDTQYF; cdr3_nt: TGTGCCAGCAGCTCGGGACTAATCACAGATACGCAGTATTTT
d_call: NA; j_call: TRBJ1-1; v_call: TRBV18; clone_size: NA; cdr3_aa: CASSLSLGAGQNTEAFF; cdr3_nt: TGTGCCAGCTCACTGTCCCTTGGGGCAGGACAGAACACTGAAGCTTTCTTT
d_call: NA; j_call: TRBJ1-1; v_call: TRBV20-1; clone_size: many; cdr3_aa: CSAKKGTNTEAFF; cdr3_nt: TGCAGTGCAAAGAAAGGCACGAACACTGAAGCTTTCTTT
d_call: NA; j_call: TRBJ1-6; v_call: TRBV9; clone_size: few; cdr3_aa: CASSDLQESPLHF; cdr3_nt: TGTGCCAGCAGCGACTTACAGGAATCACCCCTCCACTTT
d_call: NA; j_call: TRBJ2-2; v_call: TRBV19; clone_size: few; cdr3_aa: CASHLGQNWNTGELFF; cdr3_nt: TGTGCCAGCCACCTTGGGCAGAACTGGAACACCGGGGAGCTGTTTTTT
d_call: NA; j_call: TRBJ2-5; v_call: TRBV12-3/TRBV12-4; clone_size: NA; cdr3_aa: CASSLMGVPRETQYF; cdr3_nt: TGTGCCAGCAGTTTAATGGGGGTACCCAGGGAGACCCAGTACTTC
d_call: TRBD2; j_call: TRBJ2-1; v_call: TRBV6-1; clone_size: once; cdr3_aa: CASSQRGSLAGNEQFF; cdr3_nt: TGTGCCAGCTCCCAACGAGGGAGTCTAGCGGGCAATGAGCAGTTCTTC
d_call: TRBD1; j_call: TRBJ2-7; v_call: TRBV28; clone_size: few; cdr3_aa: CASSFGTGDPYDEQYF; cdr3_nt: TGTGCCAGCAGTTTTGGGACAGGGGATCCCTACGACGAGCAGTACTTC
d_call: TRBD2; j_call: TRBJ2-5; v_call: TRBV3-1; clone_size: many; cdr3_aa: CASSRGLAGGPETQYF; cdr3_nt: TGTGCCAGCAGCCGAGGGCTAGCGGGAGGGCCGGAGACCCAGTACTTC
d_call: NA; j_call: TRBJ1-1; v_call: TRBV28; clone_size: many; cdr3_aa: CASSLAGRTNTEAFF; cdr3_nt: TGTGCCAGCAGTTTGGCAGGCCGTACGAACACTGAAGCTTTCTTT
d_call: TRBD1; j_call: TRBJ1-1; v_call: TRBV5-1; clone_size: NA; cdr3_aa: CASSSGQGVNTEAFF; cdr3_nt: TGCGCCAGCAGCAGCGGACAGGGGGTGAACACTGAAGCTTTCTTT
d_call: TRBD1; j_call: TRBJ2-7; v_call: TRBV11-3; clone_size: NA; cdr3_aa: CASSSGQAYYEQYF; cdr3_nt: TGTGCCAGCAGCTCCGGACAGGCCTACTACGAGCAGTACTTC
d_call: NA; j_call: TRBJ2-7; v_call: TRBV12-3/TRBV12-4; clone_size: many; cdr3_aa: CASSLYASDPRRHEQYF; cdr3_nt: TGTGCCAGCAGTTTATATGCTAGCGACCCGAGAAGGCACGAGCAGTACTTC
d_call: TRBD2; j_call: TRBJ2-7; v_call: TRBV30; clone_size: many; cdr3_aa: CAWGAGAYEQYF; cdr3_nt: TGTGCCTGGGGAGCGGGAGCCTACGAGCAGTACTTC
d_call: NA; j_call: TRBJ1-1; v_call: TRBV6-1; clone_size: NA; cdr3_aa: CATDTYTEAFF; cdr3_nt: TGTGCCACCGACACCTACACTGAAGCTTTCTTT
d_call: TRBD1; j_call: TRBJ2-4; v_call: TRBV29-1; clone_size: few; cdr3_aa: CSVRTGGDIQYF; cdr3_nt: TGCAGCGTCCGGACAGGGGGTGACATTCAGTACTTC